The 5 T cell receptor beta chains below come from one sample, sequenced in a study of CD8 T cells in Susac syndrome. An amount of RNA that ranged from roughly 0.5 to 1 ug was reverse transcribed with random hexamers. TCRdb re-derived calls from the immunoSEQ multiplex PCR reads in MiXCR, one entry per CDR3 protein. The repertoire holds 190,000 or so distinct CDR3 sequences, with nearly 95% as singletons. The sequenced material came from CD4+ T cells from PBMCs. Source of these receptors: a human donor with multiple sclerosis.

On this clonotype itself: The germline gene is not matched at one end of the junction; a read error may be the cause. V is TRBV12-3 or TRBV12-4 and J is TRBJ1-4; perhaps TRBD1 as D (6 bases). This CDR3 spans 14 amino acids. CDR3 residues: CASSLEDSPKKDDF. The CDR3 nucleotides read TGTGCCAGCAGTTTAGAGGACAGCCCGAAAAAAGATGATTTT.

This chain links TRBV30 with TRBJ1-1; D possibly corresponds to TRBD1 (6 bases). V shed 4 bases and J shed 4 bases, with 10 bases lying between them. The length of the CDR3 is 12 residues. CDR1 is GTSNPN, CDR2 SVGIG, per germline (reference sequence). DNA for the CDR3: TGTGCCTGGATCGCACAGGGCACTGAAGCTTTCTTT. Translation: CAWIAQGTEAFF.

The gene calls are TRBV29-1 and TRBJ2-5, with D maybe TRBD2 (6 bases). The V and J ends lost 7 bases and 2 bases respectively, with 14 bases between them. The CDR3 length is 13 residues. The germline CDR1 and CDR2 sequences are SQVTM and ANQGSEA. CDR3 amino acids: CSALSGTQETQYF. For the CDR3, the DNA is TGCAGCGCCCTTAGCGGTACTCAAGAGACCCAGTACTTC.

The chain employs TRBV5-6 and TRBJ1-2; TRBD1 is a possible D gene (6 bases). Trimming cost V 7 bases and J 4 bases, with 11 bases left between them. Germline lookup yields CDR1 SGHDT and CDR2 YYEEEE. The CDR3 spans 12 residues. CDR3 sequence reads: CASRGTFYGYTF. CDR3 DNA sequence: TGTGCCAGCCGCGGGACATTCTATGGCTACACCTTC.

The CDR3 DNA reads TGCGCCAGCAGCTTGGGGGCCCTGAGGGCAGATACGCAGTATTTT. It yields the protein CASSLGALRADTQYF. This chain connects TRBV5-1 to TRBJ2-3; a weak D match, TRBD2 (5 bases). The ends were cut back, 0 bases at V and 4 bases at J, with 12 bases in the middle. CDR1 SGHRS and CDR2 YFSETQ come from the germline V gene. This CDR3 spans 15 amino acids.